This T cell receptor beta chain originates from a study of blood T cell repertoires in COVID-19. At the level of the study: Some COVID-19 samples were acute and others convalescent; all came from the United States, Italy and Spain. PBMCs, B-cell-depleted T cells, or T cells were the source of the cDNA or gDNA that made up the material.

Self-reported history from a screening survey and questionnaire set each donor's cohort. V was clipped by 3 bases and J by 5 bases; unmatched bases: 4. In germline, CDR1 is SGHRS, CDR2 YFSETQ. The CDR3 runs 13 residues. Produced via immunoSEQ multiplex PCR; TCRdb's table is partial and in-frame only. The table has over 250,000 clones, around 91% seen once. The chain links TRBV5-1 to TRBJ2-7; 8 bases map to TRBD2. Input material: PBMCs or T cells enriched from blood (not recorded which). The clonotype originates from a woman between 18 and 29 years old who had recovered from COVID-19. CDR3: CASSSGGSDEQYF. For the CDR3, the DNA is TGCGCCAGCAGCTCGGGAGGGAGCGACGAGCAGTACTTC.